This T cell receptor (beta chain) emerged from a study of beta chain features in type 1 diabetes. The wider study: Across all samples, approximately 110,000,000 sorted cells were examined. Study-level results: Although PCR might favor shorter templates, it would do so equally in patients and controls. In the patient group, naive, central memory and Treg TCRB repertoires seemed more alike than in the healthy donor group. Shortening that was moderate but significant affected the TCRB CDR3s of Type 1 diabetes patients in all four CD4+ subsets.

The authors reverse transcribed all of the isolated RNA, so sequencing captured expressed TCRB transcripts. Samples of naive, central memory and regulatory T cells yielded a mean of around 3.8 million reads. TCRdb's table, derived via immunoSEQ multiplex PCR, lists solely in-frame clones and lacks some. Of around 310,000 clones in the sample, about 14% are singletons; the top ten hold roughly 0.015%. With respect to this clone: Its antigen is still unknown.

The source of this sequence is a woman between 18 and 29 years old with type 1 diabetes. The specimen was naive CD4+ T cells from blood.

Written as DNA, the CDR3 is TGTGCCAGCAGCCTGGGAGGTAGCGGGAGGACTACAGATACGCAGTATTTT. This gives the protein CASSLGGSGRTTDTQYF. This rearrangement joins TRBV5-4 to TRBJ2-3; 10 positions agree with TRBD2. Per germline, CDR1 SGHNT and CDR2 YYREEE (reference sequence). The CDR3 spans 17 residues. V dropped 4 bases and J dropped 3; count of bases not matched to a gene: 11. Filled out from reference TRBV5-4 and TRBJ2-3, the complete variable domain reads ETGVTQSPTHLIKTRGQQVTLRCSSQSGHNTVSWYQQALGQGPQFIFQYYREEENGRGNFPPRFSGLQFPNYSSELNVNALELDDSALYLCASSLGGSGRTTDTQYFGPGTRLTVL.